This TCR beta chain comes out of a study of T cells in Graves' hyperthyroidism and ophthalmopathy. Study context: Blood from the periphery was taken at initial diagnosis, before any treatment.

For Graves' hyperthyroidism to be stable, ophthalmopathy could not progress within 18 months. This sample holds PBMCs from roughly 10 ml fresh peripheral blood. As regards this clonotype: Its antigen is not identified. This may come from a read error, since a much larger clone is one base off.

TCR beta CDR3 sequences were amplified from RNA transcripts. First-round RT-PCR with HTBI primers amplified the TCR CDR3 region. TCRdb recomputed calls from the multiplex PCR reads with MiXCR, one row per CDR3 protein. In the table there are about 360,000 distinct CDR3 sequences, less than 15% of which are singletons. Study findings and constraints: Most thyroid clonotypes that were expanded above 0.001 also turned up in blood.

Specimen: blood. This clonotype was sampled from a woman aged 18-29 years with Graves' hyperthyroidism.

CDR3 nucleotides: TGTGCTAGTGGTTTGCCCTCTCGGACAGGGGACGATGAGCAGTTCTTC. Translated: CASGLPSRTGDDEQFF. The chain recombines TRBV12-5 with TRBJ2-1; TRBD1 agrees at 9 bases. Germline V CDR1 and CDR2: LGHNT, FRNRAP. V lost 2 bases and J lost 8; bases outside the gene matches: 10. The CDR3 is 16 amino acids. Combining the CDR3 with reference TRBV12-5 and TRBJ2-1 gives the whole variable domain DARVTQTPRHKVTEMGQEVTMRCQPILGHNTVFWYRQTMMQGLELLAYFRNRAPLDDSGMPKDRFSAEMPDATLATLKIQPSEPRDSAVYFCASGLPSRTGDDEQFFGPGTRLTVL.